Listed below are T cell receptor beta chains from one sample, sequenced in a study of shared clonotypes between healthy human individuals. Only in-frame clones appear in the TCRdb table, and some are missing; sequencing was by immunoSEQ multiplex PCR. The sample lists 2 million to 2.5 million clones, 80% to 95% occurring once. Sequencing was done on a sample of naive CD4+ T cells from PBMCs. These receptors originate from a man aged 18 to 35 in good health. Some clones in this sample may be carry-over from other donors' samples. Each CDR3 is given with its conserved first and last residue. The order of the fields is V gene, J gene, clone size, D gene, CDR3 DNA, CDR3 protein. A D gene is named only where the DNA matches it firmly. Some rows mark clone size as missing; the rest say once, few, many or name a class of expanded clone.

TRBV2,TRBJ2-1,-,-,TGTGCCAGCAGTACGGCTAGCGAAAGGCGCGAGCAGTTCTTC,CASSTASERREQFF
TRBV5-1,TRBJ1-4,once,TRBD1,TGCGCCAGCAGCCCGGGACAGGGGGGAAAACTGTTTTTT,CASSPGQGGKLFF
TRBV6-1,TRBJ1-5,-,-,TGTGCCAGCAGGGGGTCGGGCAATCAGCCCCAGCATTTT,CASRGSGNQPQHF
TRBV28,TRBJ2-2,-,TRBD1,TGTGCCAGCAGTTTTTCGGGACAGGGATTCGGGGAGCTGTTTTTT,CASSFSGQGFGELFF
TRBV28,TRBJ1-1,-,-,TGTGCCAGCAGTTTACCAGGCATGGACACTGAAGCTTTCTTT,CASSLPGMDTEAFF
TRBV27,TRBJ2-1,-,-,TGTGCCAGCAGTTTGAGTTTAAGGATAATTGGGCACAATGAGCAGTTCTTC,CASSLSLRIIGHNEQFF
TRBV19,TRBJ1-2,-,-,TGTGCCAGTAGTATAGGAGGCTTAGGGCAGCATGGCTACACCTTC,CASSIGGLGQHGYTF
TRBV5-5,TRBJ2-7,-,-,TGTGCCAGCAGCCCCCGGATCTCCTACGAGCAGTACTTC,CASSPRISYEQYF
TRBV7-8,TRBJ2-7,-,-,TGTGCCAGCAGCCTAACGGGACAATCGATCTACGAGCAGTACTTC,CASSLTGQSIYEQYF
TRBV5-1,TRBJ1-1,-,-,TGCGCCAGCAGCTTAGAGGGCAGGGAGTCTGAAGCTTTCTTT,CASSLEGRESEAFF